The 8 T cell receptor beta chains below all came from one sample that was sequenced in a study of cytomegalovirus exposure and HLA in healthy donors. 60 Vbeta and 13 Jbeta primers were used in PCR. Sequencing used immunoSEQ multiplex PCR; TCRdb keeps in-frame clones, though not all of them. The sample shows 150,000 to 200,000 clones, approximately 78% of them seen only once. The sequencing input was PBMCs. Receptor source: a male donor in good health and CMV-seronegative.

The rearrangement uses TRBV6-5 and TRBJ1-1, with a weak D call TRBD1 (5 bases). There are 13 residues in the CDR3. Trimming left V 4 bases short and J 4 bases short, with 10 bases between. Germline CDR1 is MNHEY and CDR2 is SVGAGI. CDR3 sequence (DNA): TGTGCCAGCAGTTCCCCCAGGGCCACTGAAGCTTTCTTT. It codes for CASSSPRATEAFF.

CDR3 amino acids: CATSRDRVQGVTEAFF. CDR3 coding DNA: TGTGCCACCAGCAGAGATCGCGTACAGGGGGTAACTGAAGCTTTCTTT. This chain links TRBV15 with TRBJ1-1; 8 bases align to TRBD1. The CDR3 sequence is 16 residues long. Germline trimming cut 0 bases from V and 5 bases from J; bases unmatched to any gene: 8. Germline V gene sequence: CDR1 LNHNV, CDR2 YYDKDF (reference sequence).

This clone was recorded a few times. V usage is TRBV18 and J usage is TRBJ2-5, with D possibly TRBD2 on 5 matching bases. CDR1 and CDR2 (germline): KGHSH, LQKENI. The CDR3 runs to 15 residues. Trimming removed 2 bases at V and 5 bases at J, with 15 bases between. DNA for the CDR3: TGTGCCAGCTCACCAGGTACAGCGGTTTGGGAGACCCAGTACTTC. This codes for CASSPGTAVWETQYF. The full variable domain, completed using reference TRBV18 and TRBJ2-5, is NAGVMQNPRHLVRRRGQEARLRCSPMKGHSHVYWYRQLPEEGLKFMVYLQKENIIDESGMPKERFSAEFPKEGPSILRIQQVVRGDSAAYFCASSPGTAVWETQYFGPGTRLLVL.

This clone came up a few times. The genes are TRBV7-2 and TRBJ2-7; no clear D gene. This CDR3 is built from 11 residues. Trimming removed 1 base from V and 5 bases from J, with 3 bases in between. Germline loops: CDR1 SGHTA, CDR2 FQGNSA. Here the CDR3 DNA reads TGTGCCAGCAGCTTAGGAGACGAGCAGTACTTC. Protein: CASSLGDEQYF.

This chain uses TRBV5-1 with TRBJ1-2, with 9 bases aligning to TRBD1. The junction had 11 bases not matched to a gene; V was cut back by 2 bases and J by 3 bases. The germline CDR1 and CDR2 sequences are SGHRS and YFSETQ. This CDR3 contains 17 residues. The CDR3 spells CASSFTGGAVTYYGYTF. CDR3 nucleotides: TGCGCCAGCAGCTTCACAGGGGGCGCGGTCACTTACTATGGCTACACCTTC. Using reference TRBV5-1 and TRBJ1-2 for the parts outside the CDR3, the full variable domain is KAGVTQTPRYLIKTRGQQVTLSCSPISGHRSVSWYQQTPGQGLQFLFEYFSETQRNKGNFPGRFSGRQFSNSRSEMNVSTLELGDSALYLCASSFTGGAVTYYGYTFGSGTRLTVV.

The rearrangement uses TRBV10-2 and TRBJ2-3; D is perhaps TRBD1 (6 bases). CDR3 size: 14 residues. From germline, CDR1 is WSHSY and CDR2 SAAADI. Trimming pared 3 bases from V and 1 base from J, leaving 8 bases between. The CDR3 DNA sequence: TGCGCCAGCAGTGAACAGGGACGCACAGATACGCAGTATTTT. Its protein is CASSEQGRTDTQYF.

The chain has TRBV4-1 and TRBJ2-7; the D is unclear. V dropped 1 base and J dropped 0 bases, with 4 bases sitting between them. The germline CDR1 and CDR2 sequences are MGHRA and YSYEKL. The CDR3 length is 13 residues. This chain's CDR3 is CASSQVLSYEQYF. The CDR3 region has the DNA TGCGCCAGCAGCCAAGTCCTCTCCTACGAGCAGTACTTC.

The V gene is TRBV28, the J gene TRBJ2-4; D ambiguous. Trimming left V 6 bases short and J 1 base short, with 16 bases between. Germline CDR1 is MDHEN and CDR2 is SYDVKM. CDR3 size: 16 residues. CDR3 residues: CASRTSGDRAKNIQYF. The CDR3 nucleotides are TGTGCCAGCAGAACCTCAGGTGATAGGGCCAAAAACATTCAGTACTTC. The whole variable domain, filled in from reference TRBV28 and TRBJ2-4, reads DVKVTQSSRYLVKRTGEKVFLECVQDMDHENMFWYRQDPGLGLRLIYFSYDVKMKEKGDIPEGYSVSREKKERFSLILESASTNQTSMYLCASRTSGDRAKNIQYFGAGTRLSVL.